The text below deals with one TCR beta chain. Its antigen is undetermined. This entry belongs to a study of lymphopenia after photon versus proton radiotherapy. Broader study findings: Post-nadir TCR diversity decline inversely tracked overall survival among those who died. Photon-treated patients lost naive T cells and TCR diversity; proton-treated stayed stable. Survival link was tested only in deceased patients; proton benefit remains a possibility.

This CDR3 has 16 amino acids. V trimming: 4 bases; J trimming: 4 bases; junction bases outside the gene matches: 10. Germline loops: CDR1 SGHRS, CDR2 YFSETQ. TCRdb's copy holds only in-frame clones and misses some; the assay was immunoSEQ multiplex PCR. The sample has approximately 21,000 clones, 85% seen once; the top ten hold over 15%. This sample comprised peripheral blood, obtained from a patient treated with photon-based radiotherapy. The TCR originated in a man between 60 and 75 years old with pancreatic cancer. The chain combines TRBV5-1 with TRBJ2-1, with 8 bases matching TRBD1. For the CDR3, the DNA is TGCGCCAGCAGCGCCGTGGGGACAGGAACTTACAATGAGCAGTTCTTC. Translation gives CASSAVGTGTYNEQFF.